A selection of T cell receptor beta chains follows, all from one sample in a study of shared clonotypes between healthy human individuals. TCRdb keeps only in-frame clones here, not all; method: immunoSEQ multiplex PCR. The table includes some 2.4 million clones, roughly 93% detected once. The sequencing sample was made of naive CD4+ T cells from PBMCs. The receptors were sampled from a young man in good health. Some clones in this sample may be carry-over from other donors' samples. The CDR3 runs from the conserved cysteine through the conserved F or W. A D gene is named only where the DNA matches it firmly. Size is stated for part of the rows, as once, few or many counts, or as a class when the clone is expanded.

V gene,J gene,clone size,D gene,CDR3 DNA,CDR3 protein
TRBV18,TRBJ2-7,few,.,TGTGCCAGCTCACCTTCTACCGGATCCTTCTACGAGCAGTACTTC,CASSPSTGSFYEQYF
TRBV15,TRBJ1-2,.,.,TGTGCCACCAGCAGAGAAGGGGCAAACTATGGCTACACCTTC,CATSREGANYGYTF
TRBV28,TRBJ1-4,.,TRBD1,TGTGCCAGCAGTCCCCTGGGACAGGGGTTCGTCGTTGAAAAACTGTTTTTT,CASSPLGQGFVVEKLFF
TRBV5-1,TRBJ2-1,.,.,TGCGCCAGCAGCCCACTGGGAGGTACCTACAATGAGCAGTTCTTC,CASSPLGGTYNEQFF
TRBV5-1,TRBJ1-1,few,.,TGCGCCAGCAGCCTTAGTACTTCGAACACTGAAGCTTTCTTT,CASSLSTSNTEAFF
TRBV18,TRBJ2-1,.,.,TGTGCCAGCTCACCAGGTCTCGGGGGTGAGCAGTTCTTC,CASSPGLGGEQFF
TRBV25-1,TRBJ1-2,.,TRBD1,TGTGCCAGCAGTGATCAACCTATGGCAGGGGGCTTAGATGGCTACACCTTC,CASSDQPMAGGLDGYTF
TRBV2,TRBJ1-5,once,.,TGTGCCAGCAGTGGAACGACAGACGATCAGCCCCAGCATTTT,CASSGTTDDQPQHF
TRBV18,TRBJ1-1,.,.,TGTGCCAGCTCACCGGACAGAACCAACACTGAAGCTTTCTTT,CASSPDRTNTEAFF
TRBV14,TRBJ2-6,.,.,TGTGCCAGTGAAAGGACAAACTCTGGGGCCAACGTCCTGACTTTC,CASERTNSGANVLTF
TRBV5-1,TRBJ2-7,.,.,TGCGCCAGCAGCTTGGCCAACCAGGTTCTTTCCTACGAGCAGTACTTC,CASSLANQVLSYEQYF
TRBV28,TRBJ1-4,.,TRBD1,TGTGCCAGCAGCCCCCCCAGGGGGCGGGAAAAACTGTTTTTT,CASSPPRGREKLFF
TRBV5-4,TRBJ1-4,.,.,TGTGCCAGCAGCTCCCCGGGGGGAGGAGATGAAAAACTGTTTTTT,CASSSPGGGDEKLFF
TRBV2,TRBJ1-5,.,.,TGTGCCAGCAGTGAACGCGTTGGAGGGCATCAGCCCCAGCATTTT,CASSERVGGHQPQHF
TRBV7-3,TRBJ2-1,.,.,TGTGCCAGCAGCATTGGCGGGATTTCTAATGAGCAGTTCTTC,CASSIGGISNEQFF
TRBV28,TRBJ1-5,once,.,TGTGCCAGCAGTTTATCCGTACTCATGTATGGGCAGCCCCAGCATTTT,CASSLSVLMYGQPQHF
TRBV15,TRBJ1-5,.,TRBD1,TGTGCCACCAGCGGTGGTGGGGACAGGTCAAATCAGCCCCAGCATTTT,CATSGGGDRSNQPQHF
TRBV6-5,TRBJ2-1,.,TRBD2,TGTGCCAGCAGCCTGGGACTACCCTACAATGAGCAGTTCTTC,CASSLGLPYNEQFF
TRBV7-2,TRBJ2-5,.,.,TGTGCCAGCAGCTTAAGACAGCCTACGGAGACCCAGTACTTC,CASSLRQPTETQYF
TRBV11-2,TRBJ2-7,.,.,TGTGCCAGCAGCTCCCTACGGGCCTACGAGCAGTACTTC,CASSSLRAYEQYF
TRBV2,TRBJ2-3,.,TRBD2,TGTGCCAGCAGTCTGGGAGGGACCGGCACAGATACGCAGTATTTT,CASSLGGTGTDTQYF
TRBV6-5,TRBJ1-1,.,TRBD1,TGTGCCAACCAAACAGGGGCGAACACTGAAGCTTTCTTT,CANQTGANTEAFF